Here is one T cell receptor beta chain with its context. This specimen comes from a study of blood T cell repertoires in COVID-19. Produced via immunoSEQ multiplex PCR; TCRdb's table is partial and in-frame only. This sample has more than 200,000 clones, with 80% to 90% found just once. Adults between about 18 and 89 years of age took part from 20 to 25 US areas. Categorization into cohorts depended on clinical history that participants reported. CDR3 length: 16 amino acids. V trimming: 6 bases; J trimming: 3 bases; junction bases outside the gene matches: 14. Per germline, CDR1 SGHNT and CDR2 YYREEE (reference sequence).

This receptor was identified in a man aged 25 to 40 in a cohort exposed to, infected with or recovered from COVID-19 (not recorded which). The material sequenced was PBMCs or T cells enriched from blood (not recorded which). The J gene is TRBJ2-5, the V gene TRBV5-4, with 7 positions matching TRBD2. CDR3 loop: CASTSRTSVGKETQYF. Here the CDR3 DNA reads TGTGCCAGCACCTCCCGGACTAGTGTCGGGAAAGAGACCCAGTACTTC.